This entry is about one TCR beta chain. The source of the sample is a study of shared clonotypes between healthy human individuals. V trimming: 2 bases; J trimming: 0 bases; junction bases outside the gene matches: 4. The CDR3 spans 16 residues. Germline V gene sequence: CDR1 MDHEN, CDR2 SYDVKM. Clones were read by immunoSEQ multiplex PCR, and TCRdb kept only the in-frame ones, dropping some. Among around 690,000 clones listed, 90% were seen once. The source material was memory CD8+ T cells from PBMCs. Subset here: CD45RO+ cells pooled with CCR7-negative TemRA cells. The clonotype comes from a man between 18 and 29 years old in good health. Some clones in this sample may be carry-over from other donors' samples. The V call is TRBV28, the J call TRBJ1-1, with 9 bases fitting TRBD1. The CDR3 coding sequence is TGTGCCAGCAGTTTAGAGACAGGGGGAGTGAACACTGAAGCTTTCTTT. Its protein product is CASSLETGGVNTEAFF.